What follows are 25 T cell receptor beta chains derived from one specimen sequenced in a study of cytomegalovirus exposure and HLA in healthy donors. PCR employed 60 Vbeta and 13 Jbeta primers. Clones were sequenced by immunoSEQ multiplex PCR, and TCRdb holds only the in-frame ones, with some missing. This table has under 200,000 clones, around four fifths appearing once. The sample was PBMCs. The origin of the receptors is a female donor in good health and CMV-seronegative.

This clone has only a few counts. V is TRBV19 and J is TRBJ1-2; 8 nucleotides agree with TRBD1. Trimming at V came to 3 bases and at J to 3 bases, leaving 3 bases not matched to a gene. The CDR3 loop spans 14 amino acids. Per the germline V gene, CDR1 is LNHDA and CDR2 is SQIVND (reference sequence). The CDR3 loop is CASSMDRVDYGYTF. The CDR3 DNA sequence: TGTGCCAGTAGTATGGACAGGGTGGACTATGGCTACACCTTC.

This clone came up a few times. This sequence joins TRBV11-3 and TRBJ2-3, with D possibly being TRBD2 (5 bases). V dropped 0 bases and J dropped 5 bases, with 6 bases sitting between them. There are 13 residues in the CDR3. Germline V gene data show CDR1 as SGHNT and CDR2 as YENEEA. The CDR3 reads CASSLDAGDTQYF. Here the CDR3 DNA reads TGTGCCAGCAGCTTAGATGCGGGAGATACGCAGTATTTT.

This sequence joins TRBV10-3 and TRBJ1-1; 9 bases are a match to TRBD1. The germline CDR1 and CDR2 sequences are ENHRY and SYGVKD. The CDR3 loop spans 14 amino acids. Trimming removed 2 bases from V and 2 bases from J; junction bases left unmatched: 0. The CDR3 loop reads CAISETGGNTEAFF. In DNA, the CDR3 is TGTGCCATCAGTGAGACAGGGGGCAACACTGAAGCTTTCTTT.

The J gene is TRBJ1-3, the V gene TRBV5-1; the match to TRBD1 covers 7 bases. The CDR3 has 14 residues. Germline trimming cut 4 bases from V and 1 base from J; bases unmatched to any gene: 2. Per the germline V gene, CDR1 is SGHRS and CDR2 is YFSETQ. The DNA for the CDR3 is TGCGCCAGCAGCCCGACAGGGTCTGGAAACACCATATATTTT. Translation gives CASSPTGSGNTIYF.

This clone turned up a few times. The chain uses TRBV7-2 and TRBJ1-4, with TRBD1 identical over 9 bases. V gave up 1 base and J gave up 8 bases; unmatched junction bases: 5. This CDR3 is built from 15 residues. Looked up from germline, CDR1 is SGHTA and CDR2 is FQGNSA. The CDR3 region has the DNA TGTGCCAGCAGCTTAGGGGGACAGGGACAGGAAAAACTGTTTTTT. Translating it yields CASSLGGQGQEKLFF.

CDR3 sequence: CATSRGTSSGTNEQFF. The DNA for the CDR3 is TGTGCCACCAGCAGAGGGACTAGTAGTGGGACCAATGAGCAGTTCTTC. The rearrangement joins TRBV15 to TRBJ2-1, with 7 bases matching TRBD2. Germline CDR1 reads LNHNV; CDR2 reads YYDKDF (reference sequence). V lost 1 base to trimming and J lost 6 bases; unmatched junction nucleotides: 9. The CDR3 runs to 16 residues.

The chain combines TRBV30 with TRBJ1-2; the match to TRBD1 covers 7 bases. CDR1 is GTSNPN and CDR2 is SVGIG in the germline V gene (reference sequence). The CDR3 is 12 residues long. V dropped 2 bases and J dropped 8; count of bases not matched to a gene: 5. Written as DNA, the CDR3 is TGTGCCTGGAGTCCCACAGGGGTAGGCTACACCTTC. Its protein product is CAWSPTGVGYTF.

The V and J genes are TRBV10-3 and TRBJ1-1; the D is unclear. V was shortened by 3 bases and J by 3 bases, with 8 bases between the two germline ends. The CDR3 consists of 13 residues. CDR1 and CDR2 (germline): ENHRY, SYGVKD. The CDR3 loop is CAISDFGHTEAFF. The CDR3 DNA follows: TGTGCCATCAGTGACTTTGGGCACACTGAAGCTTTCTTT.

The CDR3 DNA is TGTGCCAGCAGTGGAGGACGCACCATATATTTT. Translation gives CASSGGRTIYF. This sequence joins TRBV6-5 and TRBJ1-3; D is undetermined. The CDR3 extends over 11 amino acids. The ends were cut back, 5 bases at V and 9 bases at J, with 8 bases in the middle. From germline, CDR1 is MNHEY and CDR2 SVGAGI.

The rearrangement links TRBV6-5 to TRBJ2-5; 8 nucleotides match TRBD2. The CDR3 length is 14 residues. V shed 6 bases and J 5 bases; nucleotides not matched to a gene: 8. The germline V gene has CDR1 MNHEY and CDR2 SVGAGI. For the CDR3, the DNA is TGTGCCAGCAGGCCTACGGGGGGGCGGGAGACCCAGTACTTC. It translates to CASRPTGGRETQYF.

This clone is a singleton in its sample. This sequence joins TRBV21-1 and TRBJ2-3; TRBD2, the D gene given by the table, was not confirmed from the DNA. TRBV21-1 is assigned pseudogene status. The CDR3 is 18 amino acids. CDR3 amino acids: CASSFTTPTSGDTDTQYF. The CDR3 DNA reads as TGTGCCAGCAGCTTCACCACCCCGACTAGCGGGGATACAGATACGCAGTATTTT.

The chain employs TRBV30 and TRBJ2-2; tentatively, D is TRBD2 (6 bases). V lost 7 bases, J lost 2 bases, and 11 bases lay in between. The CDR3 is 13 residues long. The germline V gene encodes CDR1 GTSNPN and CDR2 SVGIG (reference sequence). In DNA, the CDR3 is TGTGCCTCCTCCGGGACTAACACCGGGGAGCTGTTTTTT. Translating it yields CASSGTNTGELFF. Full variable domain (missing parts from reference TRBV30 and TRBJ2-2): SQTIHQWPATLVQPVGSPLSLECTVEGTSNPNLYWYRQAAGRGLQLLFYSVGIGQISSEVPQNLSASRPQDRQFILSSKKLLLSDSGFYLCASSGTNTGELFFGEGSRLTVL.

V usage is TRBV4-1 and J usage is TRBJ2-1; D possibly corresponds to TRBD1 (5 bases). The CDR3 length is 15 residues. Germline V CDR1 and CDR2: MGHRA, YSYEKL. V was shortened by 0 bases and J by 5 bases, with 11 bases between the two germline ends. The CDR3 nucleotides read TGCGCCAGCAGCCAAGAGGGCAGGGCCCACAATGAGCAGTTCTTC. Translation gives CASSQEGRAHNEQFF.

In this sample, this clone turned up a few times. V and J are TRBV29-1 and TRBJ2-3; a possible D gene is TRBD1 (7 bases). This CDR3 is 16 amino acids long. The V end lost 6 bases, the J end lost 2 bases, and 21 bases lay between the germline ends. From germline, CDR1 is SQVTM and CDR2 ANQGSEA. The CDR3 region has the DNA TGCAGCGTCCGGACAGGCCGACTAGGGTCCACAGATACGCAGTATTTT. Its protein product is CSVRTGRLGSTDTQYF.

The chain couples TRBV28 to TRBJ1-2; D is unclear. CDR1 and CDR2 from the germline V gene are MDHEN and SYDVKM. V was cut by 6 bases and J by 4 bases, with 15 bases left in between. The CDR3 runs to 14 residues. The CDR3: CASSLEGNAYGYTF. The DNA for the CDR3 is TGTGCCAGCAGCCTAGAGGGCAACGCCTATGGCTACACCTTC.

The CDR3 loop reads CASSFGDRLYEQYF. Here the CDR3 DNA reads TGTGCCAGCAGCTTTGGGGACAGGCTCTACGAGCAGTACTTC. The chain links TRBV7-9 to TRBJ2-7, with 8 bases lining up with TRBD1. This CDR3 is 14 amino acids long. CDR1 and CDR2 from the germline V gene are SEHNR and FQNEAQ (reference sequence). V gave up 3 bases and J gave up 3 bases; unmatched junction bases: 4.

This clone appeared a few times. The chain has TRBV4-3 and TRBJ2-7; TRBD2 is a possible D gene (6 bases). The CDR3 spans 15 residues. Germline values: CDR1 LGHNA, CDR2 YSLEER. V lost 3 bases and J 4 bases, leaving 16 bases between the germline ends. The CDR3 here is CASSQAGTPIYEQYF. The DNA for the CDR3 is TGCGCCAGCAGCCAGGCCGGGACTCCTATATACGAGCAGTACTTC.

The V and J genes are TRBV27 and TRBJ2-1, with 7 bases identical to TRBD2. Germline V gene data show CDR1 as MNHEY and CDR2 as SMNVEV (reference sequence). CDR3 size: 15 residues. Trimming took 3 bases from V and 0 from J; bases not matched to a gene: 2. CDR3 protein: CASSFGGSSYNEQFF. The CDR3 bases are TGTGCCAGCAGTTTTGGCGGGAGCTCCTACAATGAGCAGTTCTTC.

The CDR3, as DNA: TGTGCCAGCAGCCTCAGGGTCTTCCAAGAGACCCAGTACTTC. Translation: CASSLRVFQETQYF. The chain joins TRBV5-8 to TRBJ2-5, with D perhaps TRBD1 (5 bases). V lost 4 bases and J lost 1, with 11 bases in between. CDR3 length: 14 residues. The germline V gene encodes CDR1 SGHTS and CDR2 YDEGEE.

V and J are TRBV10-1 and TRBJ2-7; possible D gene TRBD1, 5 bases. CDR1 WNHNN and CDR2 SYGVQD come from the germline V gene (reference sequence). The CDR3 is 13 amino acids. V gave up 2 bases and J gave up 6 bases, with 11 bases separating them. Written as DNA, the CDR3 is TGCGCCAGCAGTGAGGAGGTAGGGGTCGAGCAGTACTTC. Translating gives CASSEEVGVEQYF.

This clone occurred once. The genes are TRBV29-1 and TRBJ1-4; perhaps TRBD1 as D (6 bases). The germline CDR1 and CDR2 sequences are SQVTM and ANQGSEA. Trimming took 0 bases from V and 5 from J, leaving 10 bases between them. CDR3 length: 14 amino acids. CDR3 sequence reads: CSVEERQGNEKLFF. CDR3 coding DNA: TGCAGCGTTGAAGAACGCCAGGGGAATGAAAAACTGTTTTTT.

The V and J genes are TRBV5-8 and TRBJ2-2; 7 nucleotides agree with TRBD2. CDR3 length equals 14 residues. The J segment lost 6 bases and the V segment lost 7 bases, leaving 9 bases of the junction unmatched. The germline CDR1 and CDR2 sequences are SGHTS and YDEGEE. CDR3 bases: TGTGCCAGCTTGACGGGAGGAAAAGCCGGGGAGCTGTTTTTT. Its protein is CASLTGGKAGELFF.

The J gene is TRBJ2-1, the V gene TRBV10-1, with no clear D. Germline CDR1 and CDR2: WNHNN and SYGVQD (reference sequence). The CDR3 spans 14 residues. V was clipped by 2 bases and J by 4 bases, with 9 bases between them. The CDR3 bases are TGCGCCAGCAGTGAGGGAAACAGATACAATGAGCAGTTCTTC. It is translated as CASSEGNRYNEQFF.

The chain combines TRBV18 with TRBJ1-1; 7 bases match TRBD1. V was pared by 6 bases and J by 2 bases, with 6 bases of the junction left unmatched. This CDR3 contains 14 residues. CDR1 is KGHSH, CDR2 LQKENI, per germline. CDR3 nucleotides: TGTGCCAGCTCGAACAGGGGTCAAAACACTGAAGCTTTCTTT. The encoded protein is CASSNRGQNTEAFF. Together with reference TRBV18 and TRBJ1-1, the CDR3 gives the full variable domain: NAGVMQNPRHLVRRRGQEARLRCSPMKGHSHVYWYRQLPEEGLKFMVYLQKENIIDESGMPKERFSAEFPKEGPSILRIQQVVRGDSAAYFCASSNRGQNTEAFFGQGTRLTVV.

This clone turned up a few times. The gene calls are TRBV11-1 and TRBJ2-3; TRBD1 matches at 8 bases. This CDR3 spans 14 amino acids. Germline loops: CDR1 SGHAT, CDR2 FQDESV (reference sequence). The trim removed 3 bases at V and 3 bases at J, leaving 2 bases unmatched. The CDR3 here is CASSLDRVTDTQYF. CDR3 in DNA: TGTGCCAGCAGCTTGGACAGGGTGACAGATACGCAGTATTTT.